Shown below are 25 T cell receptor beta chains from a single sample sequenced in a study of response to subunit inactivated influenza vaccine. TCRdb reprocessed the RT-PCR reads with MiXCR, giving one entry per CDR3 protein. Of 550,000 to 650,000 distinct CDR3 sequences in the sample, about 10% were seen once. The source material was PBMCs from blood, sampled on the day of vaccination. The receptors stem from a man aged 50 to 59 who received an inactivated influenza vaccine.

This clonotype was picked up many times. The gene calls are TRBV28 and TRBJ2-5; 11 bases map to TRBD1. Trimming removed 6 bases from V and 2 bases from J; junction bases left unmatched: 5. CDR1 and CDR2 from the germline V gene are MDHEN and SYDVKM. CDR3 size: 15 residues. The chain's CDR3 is CASRGTGGTQETQYF. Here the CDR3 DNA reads TGTGCCAGCAGGGGGACAGGGGGAACTCAAGAGACCCAGTACTTC.

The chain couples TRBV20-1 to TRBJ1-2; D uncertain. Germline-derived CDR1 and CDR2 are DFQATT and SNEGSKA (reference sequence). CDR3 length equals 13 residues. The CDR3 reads CSHQIGANYGYTF. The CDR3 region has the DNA TGCAGCCATCAAATCGGCGCTAACTATGGCTACACCTTC.

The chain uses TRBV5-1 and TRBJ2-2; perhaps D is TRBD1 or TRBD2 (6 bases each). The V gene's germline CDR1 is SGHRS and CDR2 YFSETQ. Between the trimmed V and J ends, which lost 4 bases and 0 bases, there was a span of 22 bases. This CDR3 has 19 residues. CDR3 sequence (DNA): TGCGCCAGCAGCATGCGGCGGGACAACTTCTTATCGAACACCGGGGAGCTGTTTTTT. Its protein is CASSMRRDNFLSNTGELFF.

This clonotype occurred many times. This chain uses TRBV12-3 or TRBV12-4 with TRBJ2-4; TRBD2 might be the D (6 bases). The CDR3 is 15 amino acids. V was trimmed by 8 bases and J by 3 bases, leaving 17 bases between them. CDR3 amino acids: CASGGSGNSKNIQYF. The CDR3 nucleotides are TGTGCCAGCGGGGGGTCAGGGAACAGCAAAAACATTCAGTACTTC.

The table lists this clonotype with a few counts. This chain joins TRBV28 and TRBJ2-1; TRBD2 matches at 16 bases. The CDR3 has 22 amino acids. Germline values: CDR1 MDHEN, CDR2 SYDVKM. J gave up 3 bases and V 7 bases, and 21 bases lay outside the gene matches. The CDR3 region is CASTDWGLAGGPQGISYNEQFF. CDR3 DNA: TGTGCCAGCACCGACTGGGGACTAGCGGGAGGGCCTCAGGGGATAAGCTACAATGAGCAGTTCTTC.

CDR3 in amino acids: CASSFSSGSFQETQYF. The CDR3 DNA is TGCGCCAGCAGCTTCTCCAGCGGTAGTTTCCAAGAGACCCAGTACTTC. J is TRBJ2-5 and V is TRBV5-1; D may be TRBD2 (5 bases). CDR3 length equals 16 residues. V lost 2 bases, J lost 1 base, and 15 bases lay in between. The germline V gene encodes CDR1 SGHRS and CDR2 YFSETQ.

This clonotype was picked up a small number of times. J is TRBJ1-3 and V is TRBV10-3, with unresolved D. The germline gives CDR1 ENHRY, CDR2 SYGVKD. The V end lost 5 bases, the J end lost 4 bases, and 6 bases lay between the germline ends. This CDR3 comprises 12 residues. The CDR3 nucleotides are TGTGCCATCAGTACCGGGGGAAACACCATATATTTT. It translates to CAISTGGNTIYF.

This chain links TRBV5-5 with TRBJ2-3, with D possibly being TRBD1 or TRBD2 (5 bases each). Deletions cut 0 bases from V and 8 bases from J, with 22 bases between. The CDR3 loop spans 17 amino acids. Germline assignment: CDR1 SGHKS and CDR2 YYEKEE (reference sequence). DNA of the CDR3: TGTGCCAGCAGCTTGGCTTGGGCCCCGAGGGGCGGAGGTACGCAGTATTTT. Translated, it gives CASSLAWAPRGGGTQYF.

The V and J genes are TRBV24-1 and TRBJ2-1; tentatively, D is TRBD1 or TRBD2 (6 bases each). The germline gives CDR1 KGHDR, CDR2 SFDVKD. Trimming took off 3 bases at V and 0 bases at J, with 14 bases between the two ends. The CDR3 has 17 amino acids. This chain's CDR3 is CATSDPRRGSSYNEQFF. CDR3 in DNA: TGTGCCACCAGTGATCCTCGGAGGGGGAGCTCCTACAATGAGCAGTTCTTC.

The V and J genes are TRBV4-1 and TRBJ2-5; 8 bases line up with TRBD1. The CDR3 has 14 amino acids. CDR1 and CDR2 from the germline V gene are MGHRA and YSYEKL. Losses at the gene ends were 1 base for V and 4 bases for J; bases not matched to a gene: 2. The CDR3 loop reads CASSQVTGGETQYF. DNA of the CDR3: TGCGCCAGCAGCCAAGTTACAGGGGGAGAGACCCAGTACTTC.

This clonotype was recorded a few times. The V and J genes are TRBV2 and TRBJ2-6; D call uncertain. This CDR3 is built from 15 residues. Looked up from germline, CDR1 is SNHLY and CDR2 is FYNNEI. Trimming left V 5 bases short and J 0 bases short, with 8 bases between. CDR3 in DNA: TGTGCCAGCAGTCCGGATCTCTCTGGGGCCAACGTCCTGACTTTC. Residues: CASSPDLSGANVLTF. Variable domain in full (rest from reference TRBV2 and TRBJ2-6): EPEVTQTPSHQVTQMGQEVILRCVPISNHLYFYWYRQILGQKVEFLVSFYNNEISEKSEIFDDQFSVERPDGSNFTLKIRSTKLEDSAMYFCASSPDLSGANVLTFGAGSRLTVL.

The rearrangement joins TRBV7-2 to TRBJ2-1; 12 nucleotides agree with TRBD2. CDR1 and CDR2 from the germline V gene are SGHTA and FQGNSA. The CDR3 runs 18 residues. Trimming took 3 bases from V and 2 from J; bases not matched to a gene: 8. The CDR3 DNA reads TGTGCCAGCAGCTTGCGAAGACTAGCGGGGGCCCCCTACAATGAGCAGTTCTTC. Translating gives CASSLRRLAGAPYNEQFF.

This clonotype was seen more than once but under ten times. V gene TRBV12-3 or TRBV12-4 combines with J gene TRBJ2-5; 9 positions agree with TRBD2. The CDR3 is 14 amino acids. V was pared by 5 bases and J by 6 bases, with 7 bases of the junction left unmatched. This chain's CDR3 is CASSLREGGQTQYF. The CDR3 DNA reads TGTGCCAGCAGTCTGCGGGAGGGCGGACAGACCCAGTACTTC.

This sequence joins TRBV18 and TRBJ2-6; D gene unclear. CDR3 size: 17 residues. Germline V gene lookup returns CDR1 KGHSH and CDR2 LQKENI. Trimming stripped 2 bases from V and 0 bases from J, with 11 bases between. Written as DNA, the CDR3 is TGTGCCAGCTCACCATTGTTTTCGCACTCTGGGGCCAACGTCCTGACTTTC. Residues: CASSPLFSHSGANVLTF.

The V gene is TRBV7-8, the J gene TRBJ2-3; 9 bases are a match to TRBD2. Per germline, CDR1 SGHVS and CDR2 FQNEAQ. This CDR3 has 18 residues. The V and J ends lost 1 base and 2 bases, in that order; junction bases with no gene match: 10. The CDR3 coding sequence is TGTGCCAGCAGCTTAGGAGAATTTAGCGGGAGACCCACAGATACGCAGTATTTT. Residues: CASSLGEFSGRPTDTQYF.

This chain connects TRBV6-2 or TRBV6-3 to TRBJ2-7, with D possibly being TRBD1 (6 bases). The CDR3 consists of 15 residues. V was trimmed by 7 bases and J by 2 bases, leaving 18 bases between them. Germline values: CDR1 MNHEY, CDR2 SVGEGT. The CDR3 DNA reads TGTGCCAGCACTACTCCCGACAGGAAAGCCTACGAGCAGTACTTC. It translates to CASTTPDRKAYEQYF.

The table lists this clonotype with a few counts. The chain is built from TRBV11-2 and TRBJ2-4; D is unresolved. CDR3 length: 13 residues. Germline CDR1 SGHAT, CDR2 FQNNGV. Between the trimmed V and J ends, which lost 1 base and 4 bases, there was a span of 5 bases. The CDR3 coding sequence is TGTGCCAGCAGCTTAGGGTTGAAAAACATTCAGTACTTC. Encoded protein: CASSLGLKNIQYF.

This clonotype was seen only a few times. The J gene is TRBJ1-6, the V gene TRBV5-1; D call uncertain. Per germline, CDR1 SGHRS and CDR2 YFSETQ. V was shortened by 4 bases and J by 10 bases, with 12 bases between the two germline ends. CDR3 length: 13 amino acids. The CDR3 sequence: CASSVGDGSPLHF. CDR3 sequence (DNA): TGCGCCAGCAGCGTTGGGGATGGATCACCCCTCCACTTT. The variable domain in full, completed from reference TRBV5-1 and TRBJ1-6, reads KAGVTQTPRYLIKTRGQQVTLSCSPISGHRSVSWYQQTPGQGLQFLFEYFSETQRNKGNFPGRFSGRQFSNSRSEMNVSTLELGDSALYLCASSVGDGSPLHFGNGTRLTVT.

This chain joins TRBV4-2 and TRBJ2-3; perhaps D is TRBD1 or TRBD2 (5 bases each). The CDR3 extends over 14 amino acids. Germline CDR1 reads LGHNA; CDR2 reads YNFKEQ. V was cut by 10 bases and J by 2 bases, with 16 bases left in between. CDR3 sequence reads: CAIGPGLPTDTQYF. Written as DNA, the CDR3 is TGTGCCATCGGCCCGGGGCTCCCCACAGATACGCAGTATTTT.

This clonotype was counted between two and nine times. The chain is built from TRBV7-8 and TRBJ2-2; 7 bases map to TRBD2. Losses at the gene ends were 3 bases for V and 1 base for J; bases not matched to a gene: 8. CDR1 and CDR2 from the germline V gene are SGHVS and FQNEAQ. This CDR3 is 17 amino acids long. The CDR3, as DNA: TGTGCCAGCAGCTTCCTTGGGGCTAGCGGGAACACCGGGGAGCTGTTTTTT. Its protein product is CASSFLGASGNTGELFF.

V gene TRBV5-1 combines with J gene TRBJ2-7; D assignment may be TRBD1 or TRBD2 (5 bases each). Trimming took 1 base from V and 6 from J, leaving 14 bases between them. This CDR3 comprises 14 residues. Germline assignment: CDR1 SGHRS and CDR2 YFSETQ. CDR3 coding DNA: TGCGCCAGCAGCTTGCAGGGACCAAGGAGCGAGCAGTACTTC. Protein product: CASSLQGPRSEQYF.

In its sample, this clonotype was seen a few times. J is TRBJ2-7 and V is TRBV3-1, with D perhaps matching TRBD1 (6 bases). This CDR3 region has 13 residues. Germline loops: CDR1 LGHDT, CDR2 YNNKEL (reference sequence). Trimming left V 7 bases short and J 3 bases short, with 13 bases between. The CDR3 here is CASTSGQNYEQYF. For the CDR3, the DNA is TGTGCCAGCACCTCCGGACAGAACTACGAGCAGTACTTC.

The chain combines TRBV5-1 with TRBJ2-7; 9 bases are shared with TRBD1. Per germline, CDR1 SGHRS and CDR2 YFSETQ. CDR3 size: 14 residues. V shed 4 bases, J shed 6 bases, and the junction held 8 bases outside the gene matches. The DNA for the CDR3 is TGCGCCAGCAGCCCCCGGACAGGGGCGACCGAGCAGTACTTC. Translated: CASSPRTGATEQYF.

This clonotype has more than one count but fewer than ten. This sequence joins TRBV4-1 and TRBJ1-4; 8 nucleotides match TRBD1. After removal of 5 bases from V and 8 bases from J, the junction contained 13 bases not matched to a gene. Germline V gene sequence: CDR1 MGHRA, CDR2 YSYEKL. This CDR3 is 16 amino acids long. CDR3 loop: CASSNFPGQEREKLFF. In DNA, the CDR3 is TGCGCCAGCAGCAACTTTCCGGGACAGGAGCGGGAAAAACTGTTTTTT.

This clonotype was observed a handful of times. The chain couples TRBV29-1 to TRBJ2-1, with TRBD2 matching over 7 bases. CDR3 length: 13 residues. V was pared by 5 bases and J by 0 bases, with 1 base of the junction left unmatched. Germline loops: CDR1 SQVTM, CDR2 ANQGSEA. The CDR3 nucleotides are TGCAGCGTTCGCGGGGGCTCCTACAATGAGCAGTTCTTC. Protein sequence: CSVRGGSYNEQFF.